This T cell receptor (beta chain) emerged from a study of PD-L1 blockade in urothelial cancer. The wider study: At 3 weeks (second dose) and 6 weeks after starting treatment, blood was analyzed.

Overall study findings and caveats: A pretreatment blood TCR clonality that fell below the median predicted better progression-free and overall survival.

Worth noting for this clone: Antigen unknown.

Stated time point: pretreatment peripheral blood. The method was immunoSEQ multiplex PCR; TCRdb's version includes in-frame clones alone and lacks a portion of them. The sample includes more than 75,000 clones, about four fifths of them seen just once. The input for sequencing was PBMCs, taken around atezolizumab (anti-PD-L1) treatment. The clonotype originates from a man in his sixties with urothelial cancer.

CDR3 amino acids: CASSFQEGSYEQYF. The CDR3 DNA reads TGTGCCAGCAGCTTCCAGGAGGGGTCCTACGAGCAGTACTTC. V and J are TRBV7-2 and TRBJ2-7; the D gene is possibly TRBD2 (6 bases). This CDR3 has 14 amino acids. The germline V gene encodes CDR1 SGHTA and CDR2 FQGNSA. Trimming shortened V by 3 bases and J by 1 base, and 10 bases separated the two germline ends. The full variable domain, its missing parts supplied by reference TRBV7-2 and TRBJ2-7, is GAGVSQSPSNKVTEKGKDVELRCDPISGHTALYWYRQSLGQGLEFLIYFQGNSAPDKSGLPSDRFSAERTGGSVSTLTIQRTQQEDSAVYLCASSFQEGSYEQYFGPGTRLTVT.